Sequencing of this T cell receptor beta chain was carried out in a study of regulatory T cells in long-lasting Graves disease. Study details: Antithyroid drugs had been taken by newly diagnosed Graves' patients for under 3 months. General observations from the study: Samples came from peripheral blood alone, without thyroid tissue.

This CDR3 contains 15 residues. V dropped 7 bases and J dropped 3 bases, with 19 bases sitting between them. The germline gives CDR1 WSHSY, CDR2 SAAADI. The time point was: newly diagnosed GD, antithyroid drugs for less than 3 months. RNA from PBMCs was the source of the TCR library. About this clonotype itself: Its antigen remains unknown.

CDR3 regions were amplified by Arm-PCR using iRepertoire HTBI primers to build TCR beta libraries. Each CDR3 protein is one row after TCRdb ran MiXCR on the multiplex PCR reads. This sample has about 470,000 distinct CDR3 sequences, with about a sixth found just once. The same data also contributed to another study, on T cells in Graves' hyperthyroidism and ophthalmopathy. That work contributes: In the first-round RT-PCR of the TCR CDR3, the HTBI primer set was used.

The source material was peripheral blood mononuclear cells (PBMCs), sampled at new diagnosis, from a patient treated with antithyroid drugs. J is TRBJ2-7 and V is TRBV10-2; TRBD2 might be the D (5 bases). This receptor was obtained from a man in his forties or fifties with Graves disease. CDR3 sequence (DNA): TGCGCCAGCAAAACAGCGGTCGGCGGCAGCTACGAGCAGTACTTC. Translation: CASKTAVGGSYEQYF.